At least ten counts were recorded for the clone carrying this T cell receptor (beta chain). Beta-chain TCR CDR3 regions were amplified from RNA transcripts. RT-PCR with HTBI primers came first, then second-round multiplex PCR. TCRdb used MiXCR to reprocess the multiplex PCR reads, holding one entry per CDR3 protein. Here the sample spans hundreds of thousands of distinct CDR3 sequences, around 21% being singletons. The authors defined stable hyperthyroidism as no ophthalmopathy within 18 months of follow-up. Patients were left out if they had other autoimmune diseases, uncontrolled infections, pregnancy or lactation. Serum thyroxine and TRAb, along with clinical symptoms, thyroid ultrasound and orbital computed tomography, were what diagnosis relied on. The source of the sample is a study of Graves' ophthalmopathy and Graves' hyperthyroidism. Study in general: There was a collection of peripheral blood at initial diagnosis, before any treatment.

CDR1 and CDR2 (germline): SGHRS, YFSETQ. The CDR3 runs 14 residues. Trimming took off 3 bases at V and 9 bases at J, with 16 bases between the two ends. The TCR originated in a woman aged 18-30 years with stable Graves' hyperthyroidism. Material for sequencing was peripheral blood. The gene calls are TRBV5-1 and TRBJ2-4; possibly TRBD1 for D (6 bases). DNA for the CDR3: TGCGCCAGCAGCTCATACAGGGAACAAGGCATTCAGTACTTC. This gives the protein CASSSYREQGIQYF.